Each of the 20 T cell receptor beta chains below was sequenced from the same sample in a study of CD8+CD57+ T cells in acquired aplastic anemia. Genomic DNA templated the TCR beta VDJ and CDR3 profiling. TCRdb analysed the reads with MiXCR anew, one entry per CDR3 protein. The table includes about 170,000 distinct CDR3 sequences, 55% to 75% detected once. Sequenced input: sorted CD4+, CD8+, or CD8+CD57+ T cells (not recorded which) from PBMCs. The origin of the receptors is a human donor in good health.

The rearrangement links TRBV10-3 to TRBJ2-1; maybe TRBD2 (5 bases). CDR3 size: 13 residues. V was clipped by 0 bases and J by 7 bases, with 7 bases between them. Germline V gene lookup returns CDR1 ENHRY and CDR2 SYGVKD. CDR3 coding DNA: TGTGCCATCAGTGAGTCGGAGGTTAATGAGCAGTTCTTC. Amino acid sequence: CAISESEVNEQFF.

This chain joins TRBV5-4 and TRBJ2-5; D gene uncertain. The CDR3 runs to 15 residues. Trimming pared 4 bases from V and 5 bases from J, leaving 18 bases between. The germline V gene has CDR1 SGHNT and CDR2 YYREEE (reference sequence). The CDR3 coding sequence is TGTGCCAGCAGCCAAGGTCTGGCGGTTCAGGAGACCCAGTACTTC. It is translated as CASSQGLAVQETQYF.

The gene calls are TRBV7-2 and TRBJ1-1, with 8 bases matching TRBD1. The CDR3 is 15 amino acids. Losses at the gene ends were 6 bases for V and 5 bases for J; bases not matched to a gene: 11. Germline values: CDR1 SGHTA, CDR2 FQGNSA. As DNA, the CDR3 is TGTGCCAGCAGGACGACAGGGGTTAGGATGACTGAAGCTTTCTTT. It codes for CASRTTGVRMTEAFF.

The chain combines TRBV9 with TRBJ1-6, with D unresolved. V was trimmed by 5 bases and J by 9 bases, leaving 15 bases between them. CDR3 size: 14 residues. Looked up from germline, CDR1 is SGDLS and CDR2 is YYNGEE. CDR3 nucleotides: TGTGCCAGCAGTTTATCCAAAATATTTTCACCCCTCCACTTT. Translation: CASSLSKIFSPLHF. Full variable domain (missing parts from reference TRBV9 and TRBJ1-6): DSGVTQTPKHLITATGQRVTLRCSPRSGDLSVYWYQQSLDQGLQFLIQYYNGEERAKGNILERFSAQQFPDLHSELNLSSLELGDSALYFCASSLSKIFSPLHFGNGTRLTVT.

The J gene is TRBJ2-2, the V gene TRBV7-2, with a possible D match to TRBD1 (5 bases). Germline V gene data show CDR1 as SGHTA and CDR2 as FQGNSA. Trimming pared 5 bases from V and 4 bases from J, leaving 8 bases between. The CDR3 covers 13 residues. Here the CDR3 DNA reads TGTGCCAGCAGCATCGACAGCACCGGGGAGCTGTTTTTT. It is translated as CASSIDSTGELFF. Supplemented by reference TRBV7-2 and TRBJ2-2, the full variable domain reads GAGVSQSPSNKVTEKGKDVELRCDPISGHTALYWYRQSLGQGLEFLIYFQGNSAPDKSGLPSDRFSAERTGGSVSTLTIQRTQQEDSAVYLCASSIDSTGELFFGEGSRLTVL.

This clonotype turned up a few times. This chain connects TRBV6-5 to TRBJ1-5; D gene ambiguous. V dropped 5 bases and J dropped 3 bases, with 14 bases sitting between them. The CDR3 runs 15 residues. Germline V gives CDR1 MNHEY, CDR2 SVGAGI. CDR3 nucleotides: TGTGCCAGCAGTGCGGTGACGGATCTCAATCAGCCCCAGCATTTT. Translating gives CASSAVTDLNQPQHF.

This clonotype was seen many times. CDR3 sequence: CASGEFGSSYNSPLHF. The CDR3 nucleotides read TGTGCCAGCGGAGAATTTGGAAGCTCCTATAATTCACCCCTCCACTTT. The V gene is TRBV6-5, the J gene TRBJ1-6; D remains unclear. Germline loops: CDR1 MNHEY, CDR2 SVGAGI. V lost 8 bases to trimming and J lost 0 bases, with 14 bases between them. The CDR3 length is 16 residues.

CDR3 coding DNA: TGTGCCAGCAGTTACTCCCAAGTATTCTACGAGCAGTACTTC. As protein: CASSYSQVFYEQYF. V is TRBV7-6 and J is TRBJ2-7; D remains unclear. Trimming removed 6 bases at V and 3 bases at J, with 15 bases between. This CDR3 is 14 amino acids long. The germline V gene encodes CDR1 SGHVS and CDR2 FNYEAQ.

This sequence joins TRBV29-1 and TRBJ2-5; D not resolved. Germline values: CDR1 SQVTM, CDR2 ANQGSEA. V lost 6 bases, J lost 5 bases, and 13 bases lay in between. The CDR3 runs to 12 residues. This chain's CDR3 is CSVADMGETQYF. The CDR3 region has the DNA TGCAGCGTGGCAGACATGGGGGAGACCCAGTACTTC.

The rearrangement uses TRBV14 and TRBJ2-1; D might be TRBD2 (7 bases). CDR1 is SGHDN, CDR2 FVKESK, per germline. Trimming left V 4 bases short and J 15 bases short, with 31 bases between. The CDR3 runs 17 residues. CDR3 nucleotides: TGTGCCAGCAGCCCACTGGGAGGGGGGGCCGCTCTGTCCTTTACGTTCTTC. It codes for CASSPLGGGAALSFTFF.

Of note for this clonotype: Since a much larger clone is just one base distant, this may be a read error. The chain employs TRBV27 and TRBJ2-5; tentatively, D is TRBD1 (7 bases). Germline V CDR1 and CDR2: MNHEY, SMNVEV (reference sequence). This CDR3 has 14 residues. V lost 4 bases, J lost 5 bases, and 14 bases lay in between. In DNA, the CDR3 is TGTGCCAGCAGTTCTCAGGGGGGCTGGGAGACCCAGTACTTC. It specifies CASSSQGGWETQYF.

V is TRBV10-3 and J is TRBJ1-1, with D unresolved. The CDR3 runs 11 residues. The ends were cut back, 3 bases at V and 10 bases at J, with 9 bases in the middle. The germline V gene encodes CDR1 ENHRY and CDR2 SYGVKD. CDR3 loop: CAISDGSGAFF. CDR3 sequence (DNA): TGTGCCATCAGTGACGGGAGCGGAGCTTTCTTT.

In its sample, this clonotype was seen a few times. The V and J genes are TRBV20-1 and TRBJ2-7; 8 bases line up with TRBD1. The CDR3 sequence is 13 residues long. V lost 6 bases to trimming and J lost 6 bases; unmatched junction nucleotides: 10. Germline V CDR1 and CDR2: DFQATT, SNEGSKA (reference sequence). This CDR3 is CSAQRDRQGEQYF. The CDR3 DNA reads TGCAGTGCCCAACGGGACAGGCAGGGCGAGCAGTACTTC.

On this clonotype itself: The junction differs from germline at one of its ends, possibly a read error. This sequence joins TRBV15 and TRBJ2-7; 10 bases are shared with TRBD2. CDR3 length: 15 residues. Germline V CDR1 and CDR2: LNHNV, YYDKDF (reference sequence). The DNA for the CDR3 is TGTGCCACCAGCGAACCGGGACTAGCGAGATCTTTGGAGCACTTC. Amino acids: CATSEPGLARSLEHF.

This clonotype was observed many times. V usage is TRBV5-8 and J usage is TRBJ1-4; a weak D match, TRBD1 (5 bases). CDR1 and CDR2 from the germline V gene are SGHTS and YDEGEE. The CDR3 totals 14 residues. Trimming took off 2 bases at V and 5 bases at J, with 10 bases between the two ends. The CDR3 is CASSFGTANEKLFF. DNA of the CDR3: TGTGCCAGCAGCTTTGGGACTGCGAATGAAAAACTGTTTTTT.

In the case of this clonotype: A junction end diverges from the germline sequence, so it may reflect a read error. This sequence joins TRBV7-9 and TRBJ1-2; no reliable D call. Looked up from germline, CDR1 is SEHNR and CDR2 is FQNEAQ (reference sequence). The CDR3 has 12 amino acids. In DNA form, the CDR3 reads TGTGTCAGCAGTTTAGGTCCGGGTGGCTACACCTTC. Translated: CVSSLGPGGYTF. Full variable domain (rest looked up from reference TRBV7-9 and TRBJ1-2): DTGVSQNPRHKITKRGQNVTFRCDPISEHNRLYWYRQTLGQGPEFLTYFQNEAQLEKSRLLSDRFSAERPKGSFSTLEIQRTEQGDSAMYLCVSSLGPGGYTFGSGTRLTVV.

About this clonotype itself: The junction shows a germline mismatch at one end, possibly a read error. This chain uses TRBV4-3 with TRBJ2-2, with D maybe TRBD2 (5 bases). The germline gives CDR1 LGHNA, CDR2 YSLEER. CDR3 length: 16 amino acids. This CDR3 is CASSQDRLASTRELFF. In DNA, the CDR3 is TGCGCCAGCAGCCAGGATAGGCTAGCTTCCACCAGGGAGCTGTTTTTT.

This clonotype turned up a few times. The chain's CDR3 is CASTRDTYPNSPLHF. CDR3 coding DNA: TGTGCCAGCACCCGGGACACCTATCCCAATTCACCCCTCCACTTT. The chain uses TRBV7-6 and TRBJ1-6; weak D call: TRBD1 (6 bases). The CDR3 spans 15 residues. Trimming removed 7 bases from V and 7 bases from J, with 17 bases in between. Germline loops: CDR1 SGHVS, CDR2 FNYEAQ.

This clonotype came up many times. The gene calls are TRBV20-1 and TRBJ1-1; D not resolved. Germline CDR1 DFQATT, CDR2 SNEGSKA (reference sequence). The CDR3 contains 14 residues. V lost 1 base to trimming and J lost 4 bases, with 13 bases between them. DNA for the CDR3: TGCAGTGCTAGAGGTCTAGGGAAGGGCACTGAAGCTTTCTTT. It encodes CSARGLGKGTEAFF.

The chain carries TRBV20-1 and TRBJ2-7; no reliable D call. V was shortened by 6 bases and J by 0 bases, with 12 bases between the two germline ends. This CDR3 region has 13 residues. Germline lookup yields CDR1 DFQATT and CDR2 SNEGSKA (reference sequence). Here the CDR3 DNA reads TGCAGTGCGTACGTGGCCCCCTCCTACGAGCAGTACTTC. Amino acids: CSAYVAPSYEQYF.